The 9 T cell receptor beta chains below all came from one sample that was sequenced in a study of cytomegalovirus exposure and HLA in healthy donors (dated by TCRdb to 2016 to 2017). Receptor libraries were prepared by the immunoSEQ multiplex PCR assay. For the multiplex PCR, a mixture combining 60 forward primers for TCR Vbeta segments and 13 reverse primers for TCR Jbeta segments was used. The source is immuneACCESS, and TCRdb retained only in-frame sequences with V and J called. Part of the clones is not carried over; for the studies checked, unresolved V genes explain less than half of this, and the remainder is unexplained. The sample table shows some 190,000 clones, and 60% to 85% are seen once. The ten largest clones capture approximately 1.1% of the sample. Sequenced: PBMCs. The receptors were gathered from a woman aged 40 to 55 in good health and CMV-seronegative.

The V and J genes are TRBV19 and TRBJ1-6, with D perhaps matching TRBD1 (6 bases). This CDR3 comprises 14 residues. Trimming took 2 bases from V and 17 from J, leaving 19 bases between them. In germline, CDR1 is LNHDA, CDR2 SQIVND (reference sequence). The CDR3, as DNA: TGTGCCAGTAGTATATTGGACAGCCCCACCGCGGTCCACTTT. Encoded protein: CASSILDSPTAVHF.

This clone was counted between two and nine times. J is TRBJ2-7 and V is TRBV11-2; 9 bases agree with TRBD2. After removal of 1 base from V and 5 bases from J, the junction contained 12 bases not matched to a gene. The length of the CDR3 is 17 residues. Per germline, CDR1 SGHAT and CDR2 FQNNGV. The CDR3 DNA is TGTGCCAGCAGCTTAGGAGTGGGACTAGCTTTAAGCAACGAGCAGTACGTC. It yields the protein CASSLGVGLALSNEQYV.

This clone has only a few counts. V is TRBV4-2 and J is TRBJ2-1, with 8 bases matching TRBD2. This CDR3 is 16 amino acids long. Germline assignment: CDR1 LGHNA and CDR2 YNFKEQ. Trimming cost V 0 bases and J 5 bases; bases outside gene matches: 6. The CDR3 spells CASSQEGVAGNNEQFF. CDR3 DNA: TGTGCCAGCAGCCAAGAAGGGGTAGCGGGAAACAATGAGCAGTTCTTC.

The chain carries TRBV4-3 and TRBJ2-1; D is perhaps TRBD2 (5 bases). Trimming took off 0 bases at V and 4 bases at J, with 10 bases between the two ends. The germline V gene encodes CDR1 LGHNA and CDR2 YSLEER. The CDR3 extends over 15 amino acids. The CDR3 nucleotides are TGCGCCAGCAGCCAAGATCGGGCGGGTTACAATGAGCAGTTCTTC. Its translation is CASSQDRAGYNEQFF.

This clone has only a few counts. This chain joins TRBV25-1 and TRBJ2-3; D gene ambiguous. Germline loops: CDR1 MGHDK, CDR2 SYGVNS. Between the trimmed V and J ends, which lost 6 bases and 2 bases, there was a span of 3 bases. This CDR3 spans 11 amino acids. CDR3 sequence reads: CASRYTDTQYF. CDR3 in DNA: TGTGCCAGCAGATACACAGATACGCAGTATTTT.

The chain carries TRBV4-3 and TRBJ2-2; unclear D gene. The CDR3 totals 15 residues. The V end was cut by 0 bases, the J end by 1 base, with 6 bases between. The germline V gene encodes CDR1 LGHNA and CDR2 YSLEER. CDR3 coding DNA: TGCGCCAGCAGCCAAGATGCGTTGAACACCGGGGAGCTGTTTTTT. This codes for CASSQDALNTGELFF.

This rearrangement joins TRBV7-9 to TRBJ2-7, with TRBD1 matching over 12 bases. Trimming at V came to 11 bases and at J to 3 bases, leaving 5 bases not matched to a gene. Germline CDR1 is SEHNR and CDR2 is FQNEAQ (reference sequence). This CDR3 comprises 13 residues. The CDR3 region is CAVGTGGLYEQYF. The CDR3 DNA is TGTGCCGTTGGGACAGGGGGCCTCTACGAGCAGTACTTC.

The V call is TRBV7-9, the J call TRBJ2-3, with D maybe TRBD1 (5 bases). Trimming took off 6 bases at V and 4 bases at J, with 11 bases between the two ends. CDR3 length: 13 residues. From germline, CDR1 is SEHNR and CDR2 FQNEAQ (reference sequence). This CDR3 is CASSPKGPDTQYF. CDR3 nucleotide sequence: TGTGCCAGCAGTCCTAAGGGGCCAGATACGCAGTATTTT.

The V and J genes are TRBV9 and TRBJ1-1; D not certain. V was trimmed by 0 bases and J by 1 base, leaving 10 bases between them. The CDR3 spans 15 residues. Germline V lookup: CDR1 SGDLS, CDR2 YYNGEE. CDR3 sequence: CASSVDEGTNTEAFF. The CDR3 nucleotides are TGTGCCAGCAGCGTAGACGAGGGAACGAACACTGAAGCTTTCTTT.